This T cell receptor beta chain was identified during a study of T cell responses to AZD1222 COVID-19 vaccine. In the study overall: Second-dose timings of about 4 or about 12 weeks were pooled. Study-wide points: The study found vaccine-associated CD4 TCRs spanning spike, dominant at 160-218 and 743-854.

Clones were read by immunoSEQ multiplex PCR, and TCRdb kept only the in-frame ones, dropping some. This table holds 150,000 or so clones, 65% to 90% found once. Germline CDR1 and CDR2: LNHDA and SQIVND (reference sequence). The CDR3 has 15 residues. The V and J ends lost 5 bases and 2 bases respectively, with 13 bases between them. This clone appeared a few times. Its antigen is still unknown. This receptor was taken from an adult in good health. The gene calls are TRBV19 and TRBJ1-5, with D uncertain. The starting material was peripheral blood, obtained on day 0 of AZD1222 vaccination. This CDR3 reads CASSLGARGNQPQHF. The CDR3 nucleotides read TGTGCCAGTAGTTTGGGAGCGAGGGGCAATCAGCCCCAGCATTTT. Based on the CDR3 plus reference TRBV19 and TRBJ1-5, the full variable domain is DGGITQSPKYLFRKEGQNVTLSCEQNLNHDAMYWYRQDPGQGLRLIYYSQIVNDFQKGDIAEGYSVSREKKESFPLTVTSAQKNPTAFYLCASSLGARGNQPQHFGDGTRLSIL.